Listed below are T cell receptor beta chains from one sample, sequenced in a study of blood T cell repertoires in COVID-19. TCRdb keeps only in-frame clones here, not all; method: immunoSEQ multiplex PCR. The sample lists about 69,000 clones, around 80% seen once, with roughly a tenth in the top ten. The sequenced sample consisted of peripheral blood. These receptors came from a woman over 75 with acute or convalescent COVID-19. The CDR3 runs from the conserved cysteine through the conserved F or W. Fields, in order: clone size, D gene, V gene, CDR3 length, J gene, CDR3 protein, CDR3 DNA. D genes are given only for firm matches. The size entry is marked missing in some rows and otherwise reads once, few, many or a size class.

.	.	TRBV5-4	18	TRBJ1-4	CASSPWAGRGRSVEKLFF	TGTGCCAGCAGCCCTTGGGCAGGGAGGGGGAGGTCCGTGGAAAAACTGTTTTTT
.	TRBD1	TRBV29-1	14	TRBJ2-7	CSVVRTGRSYEQYF	TGCAGCGTTGTGCGGACAGGCAGATCCTACGAGCAGTACTTC
.	.	TRBV19	14	TRBJ2-7	CASSSHDRSYEQYF	TGTGCCAGTAGTAGCCATGACAGATCCTACGAGCAGTACTTC
few	.	TRBV12-3/TRBV12-4	13	TRBJ1-6	CASCRQSNSPLHF	TGTGCCAGCTGCCGACAGTCGAATTCACCCCTCCACTTT
.	TRBD1	TRBV29-1	14	TRBJ2-1	CSVDPWGQGRGQFF	TGCAGCGTTGATCCCTGGGGACAGGGTAGGGGGCAGTTCTTC
.	.	TRBV7-2	13	TRBJ1-1	CASKITGNTEAFF	TGTGCCAGCAAGATTACAGGAAACACTGAAGCTTTCTTT
.	.	TRBV11-2	13	TRBJ2-2	CASRVEDIGELFF	TGTGCCAGCAGGGTTGAGGATATCGGGGAGCTGTTTTTT
few	.	TRBV14	16	TRBJ2-2	CASSQSGRARTGELFF	TGTGCCAGCAGCCAAAGCGGACGGGCCCGTACCGGGGAGCTGTTTTTT
few	.	TRBV5-5	13	TRBJ1-2	CASSLVVNYGYTF	TGTGCCAGCAGCTTGGTAGTAAACTATGGCTACACCTTC
.	TRBD2	TRBV3-1/TRBV3-2	13	TRBJ2-3	CASILAGTDTQYF	TGTGCCAGCATTCTAGCGGGCACAGATACGCAGTATTTT
once	TRBD2	TRBV29-1	13	TRBJ2-2	CSASGGAAGELFF	TGCAGCGCTAGCGGGGGGGCCGCCGGGGAGCTGTTTTTT
.	.	TRBV20-1	11	TRBJ2-3	CSARAGDTQYF	TGCAGTGCTAGAGCGGGGGATACGCAGTATTTT
.	TRBD2	TRBV19	14	TRBJ2-3	CASSIPLATDTQYF	TGTGCCAGTAGTATCCCACTAGCGACAGATACGCAGTATTTT
.	.	TRBV6-2/TRBV6-3	14	TRBJ2-3	CASSLMTERDTQYF	TGTGCCAGCAGTTTGATGACAGAAAGGGATACGCAGTATTTT
.	TRBD2	TRBV6-5	15	TRBJ2-3	CASSTGTSGVDTQYF	TGTGCCAGCAGTACCGGGACTAGCGGGGTCGATACGCAGTATTTT
.	TRBD1	TRBV27	14	TRBJ2-3	CASSSYSGTGSQYF	TGTGCCAGCAGTTCCTACTCCGGGACAGGCTCGCAGTATTTT
.	.	TRBV2	13	TRBJ1-1	CASSERGNTEAFF	TGTGCCAGCAGTGAACGGGGGAACACTGAAGCTTTCTTT
.	TRBD1	TRBV18	16	TRBJ1-1	CASSLGTGGMNTEAFF	TGTGCCAGCTCACTGGGGACAGGCGGGATGAACACTGAAGCTTTCTTT
.	.	TRBV5-1	16	TRBJ1-6	CASSRGTDYTDSPLHF	TGCGCCAGCAGCCGAGGGACTGACTATACGGATTCACCCCTCCACTTT
few	.	TRBV23-1	19	TRBJ1-2	CASSQKIGGLARRRDGYTF	TGCGCCAGCAGTCAAAAGATTGGGGGGTTGGCGAGGCGGCGGGATGGCTACACCTTC
.	.	TRBV5-4	15	TRBJ2-2	CASSGNRVGTGELFF	TGTGCCAGCAGCGGCAACAGGGTCGGCACCGGGGAGCTGTTTTTT
.	.	TRBV2	14	TRBJ2-5	CASTPEPGRETQYF	TGTGCCAGCACCCCAGAGCCAGGGCGAGAGACCCAGTACTTC
.	.	TRBV5-1	15	TRBJ1-1	CASSLGGRVDTEAFF	TGCGCCAGCAGCTTGGGTGGCAGGGTGGACACTGAAGCTTTCTTT
.	TRBD2	TRBV7-2	16	TRBJ2-5	CASSRGLAGGRETQYF	TGTGCCAGCAGCCGCGGACTAGCGGGGGGGCGAGAGACCCAGTACTTC
.	.	TRBV6-6	12	TRBJ1-1	CASSYSGGAAFF	TGTGCCAGCAGTTACTCGGGGGGAGCAGCTTTCTTT
.	TRBD1	TRBV19	13	TRBJ2-7	CASGTGTSYEQYF	TGTGCCAGCGGGACAGGGACCTCCTACGAGCAGTACTTC
few	TRBD2	TRBV7-2	13	TRBJ2-3	CASSLDGRGTQYF	TGTGCCAGCAGCTTGGACGGGAGGGGTACGCAGTATTTT
.	.	TRBV21-1	17	TRBJ2-2	CASSKPDREVNTGELFF	TGTGCCAGCAGCAAACCCGACAGGGAGGTAAACACCGGGGAGCTGTTTTTT
.	TRBD1	TRBV5-4	17	TRBJ1-1	CASSKDRGLGLNTEAFF	TGTGCCAGCAGCAAGGACAGGGGGCTGGGCTTAAACACTGAAGCTTTCTTT
.	.	TRBV5-1	15	TRBJ2-1	CASSDGSSSYNEQFF	TGCGCCAGCAGCGATGGGAGTTCCTCCTACAATGAGCAGTTCTTC
.	.	TRBV10-3	13	TRBJ2-5	CAISEFSQETQYF	TGTGCCATCAGTGAGTTTTCACAAGAGACCCAGTACTTC
.	TRBD1	TRBV29-1	14	TRBJ1-3	CSVRDRGAENTIYF	TGCAGCGTCCGCGACAGGGGCGCTGAAAACACCATATATTTT
.	.	TRBV29-1	11	TRBJ2-2	CSVYFTGELFF	TGCAGCGTTTATTTCACCGGGGAGCTGTTTTTT
.	.	TRBV12-3/TRBV12-4	13	TRBJ2-7	CASSLDISYEQYF	TGTGCCAGCAGCCTGGACATCTCCTACGAGCAGTACTTC
.	TRBD1	TRBV7-9	16	TRBJ2-2	CASSPTGTAYTGELFF	TGTGCCAGCAGCCCAACCGGGACAGCCTACACCGGGGAGCTGTTTTTT
.	TRBD1	TRBV6-6	13	TRBJ1-2	CASSQGTAYGYTF	TGTGCCAGCAGCCAAGGGACAGCCTATGGCTACACCTTC
.	.	TRBV18	13	TRBJ2-1	CASSPRERGEQFF	TGTGCCAGCTCACCACGTGAACGAGGTGAGCAGTTCTTC
.	.	TRBV4-1	16	TRBJ2-2	CASSPTGTRTTGELFF	TGCGCCAGCAGCCCAACAGGGACCCGAACCACCGGGGAGCTGTTTTTT
few	TRBD1	TRBV5-1	17	TRBJ1-5	CASSLGPTGDSNQPQHF	TGCGCCAGCAGCTTGGGCCCGACAGGGGATAGCAATCAGCCCCAGCATTTT
few	.	TRBV7-5	14	TRBJ1-2	CARLGTGQVDGYTF	TGTGCCAGACTGGGGACAGGGCAGGTCGATGGCTACACCTTC
.	.	TRBV27	19	TRBJ2-1	CASSLFLGDRGGAYNEQFF	TGTGCCAGCAGTTTATTCTTAGGGGATAGAGGCGGGGCCTACAATGAGCAGTTCTTC
few	TRBD1	TRBV2	19	TRBJ2-7	CASSDPFGTGTGEYYEQYF	TGTGCCAGCAGCGATCCCTTCGGTACCGGGACAGGCGAATACTACGAGCAGTACTTC
.	TRBD2	TRBV27	15	TRBJ2-1	CASRSLAGGRNEQFF	TGTGCCAGCAGATCCCTAGCGGGGGGTCGGAATGAGCAGTTCTTC
.	TRBD1	TRBV6-1	14	TRBJ1-2	CASSERQGNYGYTF	TGTGCCAGCAGTGAAAGACAGGGAAACTATGGCTACACCTTC
.	.	TRBV28	12	TRBJ1-2	CASSNYGDGYTF	TGTGCCAGCAGCAACTACGGAGATGGCTACACCTTC
once	TRBD1	TRBV11-2	18	TRBJ1-1	CASSLVTTGQGTNTEAFF	TGTGCCAGCAGCTTAGTGACGACGGGACAGGGAACGAACACTGAAGCTTTCTTT
few	.	TRBV2	14	TRBJ1-6	CASSDRRQNSPLHF	TGTGCCAGCAGTGATCGGAGGCAGAATTCACCCCTCCACTTT
.	.	TRBV10-1	13	TRBJ1-2	CASSGQTNYGYTF	TGCGCCAGCAGCGGACAGACTAACTATGGCTACACCTTC
few	TRBD1	TRBV5-1	14	TRBJ1-1	CASSLQGDWAEAFF	TGCGCCAGCAGCTTACAGGGGGACTGGGCTGAAGCTTTCTTT
.	.	TRBV7-3	14	TRBJ2-5	CASSLTSSAETQYF	TGTGCCAGCAGCTTAACTTCTAGCGCCGAGACCCAGTACTTC
.	TRBD2	TRBV13	17	TRBJ2-1	CASSLDIAGVSYNEQFF	TGTGCCAGCAGCTTAGACATAGCGGGGGTCTCCTACAATGAGCAGTTCTTC
.	TRBD1	TRBV3-1/TRBV3-2	15	TRBJ2-5	CASSGGTGSMETQYF	TGTGCCAGCAGCGGCGGGACAGGGTCTATGGAGACCCAGTACTTC
.	.	TRBV5-1	16	TRBJ2-3	CASSLQGIRGTDTQYF	TGCGCCAGCAGCTTACAGGGTATTCGTGGGACAGATACGCAGTATTTT